This TCR beta chain came from a study of blood T cell repertoires in COVID-19. Study summary: Sources were T cells, B-cell-depleted T cells, or PBMCs; the material itself was cDNA or gDNA.

The authors' processing: Amplified reference gene primers provided the basis for estimating nucleated cell counts. TCRdb keeps only in-frame clones here, not all; method: immunoSEQ multiplex PCR. Clone size and the V and J calls come from that table; the DNA yielded D and trimming. The profile covers 250,000 or so clones, with approximately 82% appearing a single time and more than 1.5% taken by the ten largest. This CDR3 contains 15 residues. Losses at the gene ends were 4 bases for V and 7 bases for J; bases not matched to a gene: 7. Germline V CDR1 and CDR2: SGHRS, YFSETQ. The origin of this receptor is a man younger than 40 who had recovered from COVID-19. Sequenced input: peripheral blood. The V and J genes are TRBV5-1 and TRBJ1-6; 8 positions agree with TRBD1. The CDR3 bases are TGCGCCAGCAGCCCCCAGCAGGGGGCGAATTCACCCCTCCACTTT. Translation: CASSPQQGANSPLHF.